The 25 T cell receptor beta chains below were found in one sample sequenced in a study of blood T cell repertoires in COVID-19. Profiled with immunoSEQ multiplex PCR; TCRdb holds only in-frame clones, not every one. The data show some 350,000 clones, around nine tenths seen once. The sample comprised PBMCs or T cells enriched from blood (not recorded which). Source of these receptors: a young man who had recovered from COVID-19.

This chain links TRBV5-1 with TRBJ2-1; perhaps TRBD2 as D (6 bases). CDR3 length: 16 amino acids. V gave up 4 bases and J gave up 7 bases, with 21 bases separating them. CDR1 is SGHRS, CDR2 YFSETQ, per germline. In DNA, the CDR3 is TGCGCCAGCAGCCGCACCCTTGGAGGGGTTGAAAATGAGCAGTTCTTC. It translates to CASSRTLGGVENEQFF. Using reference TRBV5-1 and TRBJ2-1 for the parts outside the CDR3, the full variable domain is KAGVTQTPRYLIKTRGQQVTLSCSPISGHRSVSWYQQTPGQGLQFLFEYFSETQRNKGNFPGRFSGRQFSNSRSEMNVSTLELGDSALYLCASSRTLGGVENEQFFGPGTRLTVL.

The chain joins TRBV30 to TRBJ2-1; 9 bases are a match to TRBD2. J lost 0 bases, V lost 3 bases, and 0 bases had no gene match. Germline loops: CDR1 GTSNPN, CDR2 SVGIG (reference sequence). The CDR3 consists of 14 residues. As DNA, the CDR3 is TGTGCCTGGAGGCGGGGGGGCTCCTACAATGAGCAGTTCTTC. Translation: CAWRRGGSYNEQFF.

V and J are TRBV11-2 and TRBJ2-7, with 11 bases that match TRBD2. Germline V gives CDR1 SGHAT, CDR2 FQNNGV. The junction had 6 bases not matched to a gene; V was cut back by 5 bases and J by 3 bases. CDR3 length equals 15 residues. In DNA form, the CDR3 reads TGTGCCAGCAGCACTATAGCGGGGGGGCACTACGAGCAGTACTTC. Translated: CASSTIAGGHYEQYF.

This CDR3 is CASSQYLRDSRNYGYTF. The CDR3 nucleotides read TGTGCCAGCAGCCAATATTTAAGGGACAGCCGGAACTATGGCTACACCTTC. The chain recombines TRBV16 with TRBJ1-2, with TRBD1 matching 7 bases. This CDR3 contains 17 residues. J gave up 2 bases and V 1 base, and 10 bases lay outside the gene matches. Germline assignment: CDR1 KGHSY and CDR2 FQNENV.

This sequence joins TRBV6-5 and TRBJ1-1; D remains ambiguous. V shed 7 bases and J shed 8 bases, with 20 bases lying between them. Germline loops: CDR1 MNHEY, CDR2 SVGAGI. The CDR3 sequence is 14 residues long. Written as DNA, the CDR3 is TGTGCCAGCATCAAGCCCTCTATCCCGCCCGAAGCTTTCTTT. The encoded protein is CASIKPSIPPEAFF.

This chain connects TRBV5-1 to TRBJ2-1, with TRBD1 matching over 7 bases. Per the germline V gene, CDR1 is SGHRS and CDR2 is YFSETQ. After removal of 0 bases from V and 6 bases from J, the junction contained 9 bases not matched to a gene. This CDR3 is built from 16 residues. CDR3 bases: TGCGCCAGCAGCTTGGACGACAGGGTCACTAGCAATGAGCAGTTCTTC. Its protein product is CASSLDDRVTSNEQFF.

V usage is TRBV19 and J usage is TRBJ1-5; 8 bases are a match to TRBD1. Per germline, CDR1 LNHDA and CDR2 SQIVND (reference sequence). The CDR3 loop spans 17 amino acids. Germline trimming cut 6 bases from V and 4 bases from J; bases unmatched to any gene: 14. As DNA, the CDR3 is TGTGCCAGTAGATACCGGGACAGGAGGGGTGTGAATCAGCCCCAGCATTTT. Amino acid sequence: CASRYRDRRGVNQPQHF.

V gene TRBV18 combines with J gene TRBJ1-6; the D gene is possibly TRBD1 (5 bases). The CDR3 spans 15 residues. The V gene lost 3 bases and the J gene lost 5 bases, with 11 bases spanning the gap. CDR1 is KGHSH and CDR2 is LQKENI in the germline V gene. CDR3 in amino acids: CASSPDSVHNSPLHF. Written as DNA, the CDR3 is TGTGCCAGCTCACCTGACAGTGTCCATAATTCACCCCTCCACTTT.

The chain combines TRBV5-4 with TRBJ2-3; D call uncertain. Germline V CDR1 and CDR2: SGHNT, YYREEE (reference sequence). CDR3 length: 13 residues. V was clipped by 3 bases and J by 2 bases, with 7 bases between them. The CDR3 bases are TGTGCCAGCAGCTGGCTGGTCACAGATACGCAGTATTTT. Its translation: CASSWLVTDTQYF.

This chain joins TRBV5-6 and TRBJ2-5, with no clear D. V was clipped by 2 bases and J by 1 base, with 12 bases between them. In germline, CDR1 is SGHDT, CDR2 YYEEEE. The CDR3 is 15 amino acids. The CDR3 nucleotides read TGTGCCAGCAGCTTATATATGTCCGGCCAAGAGACCCAGTACTTC. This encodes CASSLYMSGQETQYF.

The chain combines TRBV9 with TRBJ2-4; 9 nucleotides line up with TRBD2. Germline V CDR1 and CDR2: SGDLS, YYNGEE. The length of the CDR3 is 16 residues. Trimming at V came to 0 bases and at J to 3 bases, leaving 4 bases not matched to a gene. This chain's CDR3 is CASSVGGGASKNIQYF. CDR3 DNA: TGTGCCAGCAGCGTAGGCGGGGGGGCTAGCAAAAACATTCAGTACTTC.

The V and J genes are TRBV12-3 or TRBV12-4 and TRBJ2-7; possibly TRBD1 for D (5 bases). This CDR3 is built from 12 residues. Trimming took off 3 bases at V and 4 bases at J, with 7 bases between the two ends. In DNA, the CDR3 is TGTGCCAGCAGTTTGGGGCTTTACGAGCAGTACTTC. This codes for CASSLGLYEQYF.

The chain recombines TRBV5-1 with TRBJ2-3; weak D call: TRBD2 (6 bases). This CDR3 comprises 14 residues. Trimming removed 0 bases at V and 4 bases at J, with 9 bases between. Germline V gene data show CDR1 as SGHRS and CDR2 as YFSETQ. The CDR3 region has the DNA TGCGCCAGCAGCTTGGCGGGGGTTCCAGATACGCAGTATTTT. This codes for CASSLAGVPDTQYF.

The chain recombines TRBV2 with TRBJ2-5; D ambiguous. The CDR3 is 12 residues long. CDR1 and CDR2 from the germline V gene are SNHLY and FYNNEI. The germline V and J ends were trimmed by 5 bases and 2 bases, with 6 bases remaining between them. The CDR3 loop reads CASSWRQETQYF. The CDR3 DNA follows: TGTGCCAGCAGTTGGCGGCAAGAGACCCAGTACTTC.

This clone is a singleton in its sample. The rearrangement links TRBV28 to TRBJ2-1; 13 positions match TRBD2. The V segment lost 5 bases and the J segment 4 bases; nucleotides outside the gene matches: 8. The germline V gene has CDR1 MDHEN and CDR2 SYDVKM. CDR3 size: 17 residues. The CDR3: CASSTKLAGGVYNEQFF. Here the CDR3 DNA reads TGTGCCAGCAGTACGAAACTAGCGGGGGGGGTGTACAATGAGCAGTTCTTC.

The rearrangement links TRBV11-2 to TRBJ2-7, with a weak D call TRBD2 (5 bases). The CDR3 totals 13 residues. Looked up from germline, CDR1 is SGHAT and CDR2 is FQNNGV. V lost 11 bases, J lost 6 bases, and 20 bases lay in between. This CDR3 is CALENRLPFEQYF. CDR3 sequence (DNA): TGTGCCCTTGAGAACAGACTACCTTTCGAGCAGTACTTC.

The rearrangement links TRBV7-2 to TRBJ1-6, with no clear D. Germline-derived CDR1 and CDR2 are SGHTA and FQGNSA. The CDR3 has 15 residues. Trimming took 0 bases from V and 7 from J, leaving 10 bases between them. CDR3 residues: CASSLAAGYNSPLHF. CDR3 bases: TGTGCCAGCAGCTTAGCCGCAGGATACAATTCACCCCTCCACTTT.

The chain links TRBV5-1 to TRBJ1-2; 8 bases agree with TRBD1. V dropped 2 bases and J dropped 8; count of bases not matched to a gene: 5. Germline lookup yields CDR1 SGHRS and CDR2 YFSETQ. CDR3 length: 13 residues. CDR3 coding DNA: TGCGCCAGCAGCTTTGGACAGGGCGGAGGCTACACCTTC. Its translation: CASSFGQGGGYTF. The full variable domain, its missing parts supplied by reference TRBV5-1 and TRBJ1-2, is KAGVTQTPRYLIKTRGQQVTLSCSPISGHRSVSWYQQTPGQGLQFLFEYFSETQRNKGNFPGRFSGRQFSNSRSEMNVSTLELGDSALYLCASSFGQGGGYTFGSGTRLTVV.

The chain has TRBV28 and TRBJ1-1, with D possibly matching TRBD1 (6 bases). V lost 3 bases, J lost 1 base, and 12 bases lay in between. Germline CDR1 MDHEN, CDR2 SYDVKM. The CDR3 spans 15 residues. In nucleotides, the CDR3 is TGTGCCAGCAGTTTTGGGGGGGGCTCGAACACTGAAGCTTTCTTT. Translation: CASSFGGGSNTEAFF.

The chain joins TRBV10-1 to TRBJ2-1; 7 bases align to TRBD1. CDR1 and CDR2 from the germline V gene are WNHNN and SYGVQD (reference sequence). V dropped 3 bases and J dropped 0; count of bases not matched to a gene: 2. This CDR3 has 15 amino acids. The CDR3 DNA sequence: TGCGCCAGCAGTGACCCAGGGGGCTCCTACAATGAGCAGTTCTTC. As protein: CASSDPGGSYNEQFF.

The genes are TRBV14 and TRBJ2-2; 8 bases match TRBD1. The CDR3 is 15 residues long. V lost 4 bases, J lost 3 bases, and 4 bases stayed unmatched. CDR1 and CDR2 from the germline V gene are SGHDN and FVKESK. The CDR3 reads CASSPQGADTGELFF. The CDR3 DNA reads TGTGCCAGCAGCCCGCAGGGGGCAGACACCGGGGAGCTGTTTTTT.

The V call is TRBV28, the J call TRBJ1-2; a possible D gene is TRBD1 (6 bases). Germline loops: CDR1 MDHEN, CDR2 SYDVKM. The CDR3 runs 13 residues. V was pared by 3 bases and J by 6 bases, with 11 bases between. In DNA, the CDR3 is TGTGCCAGCAGTTTCCGGACAGTTGATGGCTACACCTTC. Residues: CASSFRTVDGYTF.

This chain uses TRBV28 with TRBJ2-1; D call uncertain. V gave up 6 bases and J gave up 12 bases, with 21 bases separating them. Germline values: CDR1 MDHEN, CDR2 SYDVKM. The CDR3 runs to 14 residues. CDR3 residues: CASSSSVWPHGQFF. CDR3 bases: TGTGCCAGCAGCTCCAGCGTTTGGCCCCATGGGCAGTTCTTC.

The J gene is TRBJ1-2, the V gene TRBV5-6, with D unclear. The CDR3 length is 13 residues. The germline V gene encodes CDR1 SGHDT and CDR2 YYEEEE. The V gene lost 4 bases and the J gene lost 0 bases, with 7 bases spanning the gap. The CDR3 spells CASSLDANYGYTF. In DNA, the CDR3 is TGTGCCAGCAGCCTAGACGCTAACTATGGCTACACCTTC. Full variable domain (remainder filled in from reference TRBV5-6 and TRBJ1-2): DAGVTQSPTHLIKTRGQQVTLRCSPKSGHDTVSWYQQALGQGPQFIFQYYEEEERQRGNFPDRFSGHQFPNYSSELNVNALLLGDSALYLCASSLDANYGYTFGSGTRLTVV.

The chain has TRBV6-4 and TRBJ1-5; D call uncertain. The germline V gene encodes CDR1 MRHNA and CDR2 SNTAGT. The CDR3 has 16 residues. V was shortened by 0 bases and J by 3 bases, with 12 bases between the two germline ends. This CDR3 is CASSDSGWQVNQPQHF. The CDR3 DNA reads TGTGCCAGCAGTGACTCTGGTTGGCAGGTCAATCAGCCCCAGCATTTT.